The rows below give T cell receptor beta chains drawn from one sample of a study of cytomegalovirus exposure and HLA in healthy donors. The repertoire was sequenced with immunoSEQ multiplex PCR; TCRdb's copy has only in-frame clones and lacks some. The sample has approximately 170,000 clones, about 89% seen once. Specimen: PBMCs. The receptors derive from a woman aged 18-30 years in good health and CMV-seropositive. Both conserved end residues are part of each CDR3. A D gene is named only where the DNA matches it firmly. A clone size is listed for some rows: how often the clone was seen (once, few, many), or a class if it is expanded.

TRBV19	-	TRBJ1-2	-	CASSIAQNYGYTF	TGTGCCAGTAGTATCGCTCAGAACTATGGCTACACCTTC
TRBV25-1	-	TRBJ2-3	TRBD2	CASSLGGGTQYF	TGTGCCAGCAGCCTCGGGGGGGGTACGCAGTATTTT
TRBV4-1	-	TRBJ1-5	-	CASSPRDGQPQHF	TGCGCCAGCAGCCCCCGGGATGGCCAGCCCCAGCATTTT
TRBV5-4	-	TRBJ1-6	-	CASSLAKDSVNSPLHF	TGTGCCAGCAGCTTGGCAAAGGACTCCGTTAATTCACCCCTCCACTTT
TRBV18	-	TRBJ2-2	TRBD1	CASSPQIGRGHPGELFF	TGTGCCAGCTCACCACAAATCGGCAGGGGGCATCCCGGGGAGCTGTTTTTT
TRBV19	-	TRBJ1-2	-	CASSIGGRGGYGYTF	TGTGCCAGTAGTATCGGCGGAAGAGGGGGCTATGGCTACACCTTC
TRBV7-2	-	TRBJ2-1	TRBD2	CASSLRLAGAGSYNEQFF	TGTGCCAGCAGCTTACGGCTAGCGGGAGCTGGGTCCTACAATGAGCAGTTCTTC
TRBV5-1	-	TRBJ2-2	TRBD1	CASSPAGGQGNTGELFF	TGCGCCAGCAGCCCCGCCGGGGGACAGGGGAACACCGGGGAGCTGTTTTTT
TRBV27	-	TRBJ2-1	-	CASGHRGLRGEQFF	TGTGCCAGCGGACATCGTGGGCTTAGGGGTGAGCAGTTCTTC
TRBV7-2	-	TRBJ2-1	TRBD2	CASSLGTSSYNEQFF	TGTGCCAGCAGCCTCGGGACTAGCTCCTACAATGAGCAGTTCTTC
TRBV5-4	-	TRBJ1-2	-	CASNFRGSYGYTF	TGTGCCAGCAATTTTCGGGGGAGCTATGGCTACACCTTC
TRBV29-1	-	TRBJ2-1	-	CSVETRGALNEQFF	TGCAGCGTTGAGACTCGGGGGGCGTTGAATGAGCAGTTCTTC
TRBV18	-	TRBJ1-1	-	CASSSLGQNTEAFF	TGTGCCAGCTCGTCTTTGGGACAGAACACTGAAGCTTTCTTT
TRBV30	-	TRBJ2-3	-	CAWGPGDTQYF	TGTGCCTGGGGGCCCGGAGATACGCAGTATTTT
TRBV28	many	TRBJ2-7	-	CASSTDEEVQYF	TGTGCCAGCAGCACGGACGAGGAGGTGCAGTACTTC
TRBV19	-	TRBJ1-1	TRBD1	CASSILTGGETEAFF	TGTGCCAGTAGTATTTTGACAGGGGGCGAAACTGAAGCTTTCTTT
TRBV20-1	-	TRBJ2-7	-	CSASGNEQYF	TGCAGTGCTAGCGGGAACGAGCAGTACTTC
TRBV11-2	once	TRBJ2-7	TRBD1	CASSLNRGYEQYF	TGTGCCAGCAGCTTAAACAGGGGATACGAGCAGTACTTC
TRBV2	-	TRBJ1-2	-	CASSGVLELGYTF	TGTGCCAGCAGTGGCGTCCTAGAGCTCGGCTACACCTTC
TRBV4-3	-	TRBJ2-7	TRBD2	CASSQARREGYEQYF	TGCGCCAGCAGCCAAGCGAGGCGGGAGGGCTACGAGCAGTACTTC
TRBV2	-	TRBJ2-3	-	CASSEGGLLTDTQYF	TGTGCCAGCAGTGAGGGGGGACTTCTGACAGATACGCAGTATTTT
TRBV9	-	TRBJ2-3	TRBD2	CASQLAGATDTQYF	TGTGCCAGCCAACTAGCGGGAGCAACAGATACGCAGTATTTT